This TCR beta chain stems from a study of blood T cell repertoires in COVID-19 (dated by TCRdb to 2018 to 2021). Regarding the study in general: Collaborator samples came from the United States, Italy and Spain and covered acute and convalescent phases of COVID-19. The repertoires were released in a freely available public database intended as a resource for research on the immune response to SARS-CoV-2. A de-identified subject ID, COVID-19 status, age in years and sex were almost always included in the sample metadata. The samples were drawn from two sources: the first 160 participants of the ongoing ImmuneRACE study, and 950 to 1,500 subjects contributed by 6 global collaborators. Where available, HLA class I and class II types were obtained from metadata supplied by the sample provider rather than from assay-based typing. Deeply sampled blood TCRbeta repertoires from subjects exposed to, actively infected with, or recovered from COVID-19 were included in the dataset. The prospective study material was composed of cDNA or gDNA derived from T cells, B-cell-depleted T cells, or PBMCs. The paper's findings and limits, for the study overall: Clinical and demographic metadata were provided uncurated, with the amount varying by source and participant.

The CDR3 starts with the cysteine, ends with the phenylalanine, and has 10 residues. The retained sequence is limited to the CDR3, 30 bases, with the frame set at the first base. Sequences SGHAT (CDR1) and FQNNGV (CDR2) are obtained from the germline V gene. The germline ends are 4 bases apart after V is trimmed by 5 bases and J by 6 bases. On this clone: There is no known antigen for this receptor. One base away there is no much larger clone; base qualities are not given.

TCRbeta CDR3 regions were amplified from genomic DNA by means of the immunoSEQ Assay, a bias-controlled multiplex PCR. Processing in the source paper ran as follows. Within the assay, amplification of reference gene primers was used to estimate how many nucleated cells each sample contained. To quantify the absolute abundance of each unique TCRbeta CDR3 rearrangement, sequence reads were collapsed and filtered. Productive Simpson clonality was computed per sample as the square root of Simpson's diversity index over productive rearrangements. TCRdb took over this immuneACCESS table, retaining in-frame rearrangements with V and J assigned. Such tables are incomplete; in checked studies, under half of the missing clones stem from an unresolved V gene, and the remainder is unexplained. V and J calls and clone size are those listed in that table; D and trimming were worked out from the DNA. This sample comprises some 130,000 clones, approximately 88% of them detected only once. Around a tenth of the sample is in the top ten clones.

Whole blood was collected in K2EDTA tubes by collaborating institutions according to the institutions' own protocols. Collaborator samples were shipped for TCRbeta analysis as frozen whole blood, isolated PBMCs, or DNA extracted from either sample type. The TCR originated in a man in his fifties or sixties with acute or convalescent COVID-19. Material for sequencing was peripheral blood. The sequence joins TRBV11-2 to TRBJ1-2, with the D gene not clear enough to name. The nucleotides are TGTGCCAGCAGCCCGGATGGCTACACCTTC. It encodes CASSPDGYTF. Reference TRBV11-2 and TRBJ1-2 proteins supply the regions before and after the CDR3; the full variable domain is: EAGVAQSPRYKIIEKRQSVAFWCNPISGHATLYWYQQILGQGPKLLIQFQNNGVVDDSQLPKDRFSAERLKGVDSTLKIQPAKLEDSAVYLCASSPDGYTFGSGTRLTVV.